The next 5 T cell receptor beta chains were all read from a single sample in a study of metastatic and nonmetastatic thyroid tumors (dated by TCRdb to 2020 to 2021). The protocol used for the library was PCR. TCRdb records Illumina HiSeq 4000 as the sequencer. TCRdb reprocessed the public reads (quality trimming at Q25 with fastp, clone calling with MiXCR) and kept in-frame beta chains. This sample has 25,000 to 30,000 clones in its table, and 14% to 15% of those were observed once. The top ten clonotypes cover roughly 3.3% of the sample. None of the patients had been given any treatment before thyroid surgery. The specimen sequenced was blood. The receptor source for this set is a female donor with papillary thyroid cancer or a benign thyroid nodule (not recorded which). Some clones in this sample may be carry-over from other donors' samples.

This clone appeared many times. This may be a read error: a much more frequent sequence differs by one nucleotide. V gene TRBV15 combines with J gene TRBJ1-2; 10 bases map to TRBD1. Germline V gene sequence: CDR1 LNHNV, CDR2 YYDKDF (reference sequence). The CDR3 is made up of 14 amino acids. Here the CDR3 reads CAASTTGQGRGYTF. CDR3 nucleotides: TGTGCCGCCAGCACCACGGGACAGGGGCGTGGCTACACCTTC.

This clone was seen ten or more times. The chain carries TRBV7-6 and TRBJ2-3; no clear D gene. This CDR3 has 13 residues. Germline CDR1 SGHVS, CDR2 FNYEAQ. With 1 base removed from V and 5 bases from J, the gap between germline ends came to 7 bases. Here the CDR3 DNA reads TGTGCCAGCAGCTTAGTCCCCCAAGATACGCAGTATTTT. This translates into CASSLVPQDTQYF.

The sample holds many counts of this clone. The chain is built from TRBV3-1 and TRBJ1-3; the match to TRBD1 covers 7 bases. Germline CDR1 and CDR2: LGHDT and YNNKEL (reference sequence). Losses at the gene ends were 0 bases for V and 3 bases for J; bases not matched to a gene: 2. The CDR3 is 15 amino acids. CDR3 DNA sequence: TGTGCCAGCAGCCAAGAGACAGGGTTTGGAAACACCATATATTTT. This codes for CASSQETGFGNTIYF. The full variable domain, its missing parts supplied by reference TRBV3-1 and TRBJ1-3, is DTAVSQTPKYLVTQMGNDKSIKCEQNLGHDTMYWYKQDSKKFLKIMFSYNNKELIINETVPNRFSPKSPDKAHLNLHINSLELGDSAVYFCASSQETGFGNTIYFGEGSWLTVV.

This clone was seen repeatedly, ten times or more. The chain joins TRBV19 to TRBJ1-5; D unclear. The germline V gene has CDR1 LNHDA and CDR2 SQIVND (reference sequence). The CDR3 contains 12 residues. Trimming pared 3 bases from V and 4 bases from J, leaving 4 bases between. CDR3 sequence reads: CASSIGNQPQHF. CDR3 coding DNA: TGTGCCAGTAGTATTGGGAATCAGCCCCAGCATTTT.

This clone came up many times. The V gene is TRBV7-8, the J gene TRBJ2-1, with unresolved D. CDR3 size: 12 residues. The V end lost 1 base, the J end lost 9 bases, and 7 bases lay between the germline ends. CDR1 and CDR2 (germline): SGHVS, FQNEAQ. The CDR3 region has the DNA TGTGCCAGCAGCTTAGAAGAGAGTGAGCAGTTCTTC. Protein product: CASSLEESEQFF.